What follows is one T cell receptor beta chain and its context. The antigen remains unidentified. Researchers took blood at baseline, on cycle 4 day 1, and on cycle 7 day 1. Assay used: immunoSEQ multiplex PCR; TCRdb lists only in-frame clones, some missing. The sample records around 67,000 clones, around 84% being singletons. The data are from a study of OX40 agonist ivuxolimab in advanced cancers. General study points: Doses of 0.1 to 3.0 mg/kg were accompanied by clonal expansion of CD4+ and CD8+ blood T cells by week 6. Average numbers of expanded clones were greater in CD8+ T cells than in CD4+.

This CDR3 has 12 residues. V was clipped by 11 bases and J by 2 bases, with 11 bases between them. Germline V gives CDR1 LNHDA, CDR2 SQIVND (reference sequence). The V and J genes are TRBV19 and TRBJ2-3; TRBD1 or TRBD2 may be the D gene (5 bases each). This specimen consisted of CD4+ or CD8+ T cells sorted from blood, obtained in a trial of the OX40 agonist ivuxolimab. This TCR came from an adult with an advanced solid tumor such as melanoma, head and neck, liver or kidney cancer. CDR3 nucleotide sequence: TGTGCCTGTGGGGGTCTCACAGATACGCAGTATTTT. It encodes CACGGLTDTQYF.